Presented here are 6 T cell receptor beta chains from one specimen sequenced in a study of metastatic and nonmetastatic thyroid tumors. Via MiXCR, TCRdb re-called the PCR reads. The sample consists of tens of thousands of clones, 13% of them appearing once. All patients reached thyroid surgery having received no treatment beforehand. The source material was blood. Every receptor here comes from a female donor with papillary thyroid cancer or a benign thyroid nodule (not recorded which). Some clones in this sample may be carry-over from other donors' samples.

There are many counts of this clone. The chain employs TRBV6-6 and TRBJ1-1; 7 positions agree with TRBD1. The J segment lost 5 bases and the V segment lost 2 bases, leaving 2 bases of the junction unmatched. The CDR3 covers 13 residues. Germline loops: CDR1 MNHNY, CDR2 SVGAGI (reference sequence). The CDR3 nucleotides are TGTGCCAGCAGTTACAGGGGGCAGACTGAAGCTTTCTTT. Protein sequence: CASSYRGQTEAFF.

This clone appeared many times. The DNA for the CDR3 is TGTGCCACCAGTGATTTGGGGGTGTCTCAGCCCCAGCATTTT. Translated, it gives CATSDLGVSQPQHF. The V gene is TRBV24-1, the J gene TRBJ1-5; D is uncertain. Looked up from germline, CDR1 is KGHDR and CDR2 is SFDVKD. This CDR3 has 14 amino acids. The V and J ends lost 0 bases and 6 bases respectively, with 8 bases between them.

This clone was seen at least ten times. This rearrangement joins TRBV30 to TRBJ1-3, with D maybe TRBD1 (5 bases). V lost 0 bases, J lost 1 base, and 7 bases lay in between. The length of the CDR3 is 14 residues. Germline assignment: CDR1 GTSNPN and CDR2 SVGIG (reference sequence). The CDR3 nucleotides are TGTGCCTGGAGTGTCGGGGGTTCTGGAAACACCATATATTTT. It codes for CAWSVGGSGNTIYF.

Ten or more counts support this clone. The same CDR3 arises from other DNA sequences in this sample as well. In DNA form, the CDR3 reads TGTGCCAGCAGTGGAACAGGGAGGAACACCGGGGAGCTGTTTTTT. Its protein product is CASSGTGRNTGELFF. V gene TRBV2 combines with J gene TRBJ2-2; D is possibly TRBD1 (6 bases). The length of the CDR3 is 15 residues. CDR1 and CDR2 (germline): SNHLY, FYNNEI. Trimming left V 4 bases short and J 1 base short, with 10 bases between.

The chain is built from TRBV3-1 and TRBJ1-1; unclear D gene. Trimming removed 2 bases from V and 3 bases from J, with 7 bases in between. The CDR3 runs to 13 residues. The germline gives CDR1 LGHDT, CDR2 YNNKEL (reference sequence). In nucleotides, the CDR3 is TGTGCCAGCAGCCAAAGGAGTTACACTGAAGCTTTCTTT. Translated, it gives CASSQRSYTEAFF. The variable domain in full, completed from reference TRBV3-1 and TRBJ1-1, reads DTAVSQTPKYLVTQMGNDKSIKCEQNLGHDTMYWYKQDSKKFLKIMFSYNNKELIINETVPNRFSPKSPDKAHLNLHINSLELGDSAVYFCASSQRSYTEAFFGQGTRLTVV.

This clone was seen a handful of times. One end of the junction fails to match germline, which may point to a read error. The V gene is TRBV28, the J gene TRBJ2-2, with a possible D match to TRBD2 (5 bases). This CDR3 region has 11 residues. Germline CDR1 reads MDHEN; CDR2 reads SYDVKM. DNA of the CDR3: TGTGCCATCCTAGTGGACGGGGAGTTGTTTTTT. Its protein is CAILVDGELFF.